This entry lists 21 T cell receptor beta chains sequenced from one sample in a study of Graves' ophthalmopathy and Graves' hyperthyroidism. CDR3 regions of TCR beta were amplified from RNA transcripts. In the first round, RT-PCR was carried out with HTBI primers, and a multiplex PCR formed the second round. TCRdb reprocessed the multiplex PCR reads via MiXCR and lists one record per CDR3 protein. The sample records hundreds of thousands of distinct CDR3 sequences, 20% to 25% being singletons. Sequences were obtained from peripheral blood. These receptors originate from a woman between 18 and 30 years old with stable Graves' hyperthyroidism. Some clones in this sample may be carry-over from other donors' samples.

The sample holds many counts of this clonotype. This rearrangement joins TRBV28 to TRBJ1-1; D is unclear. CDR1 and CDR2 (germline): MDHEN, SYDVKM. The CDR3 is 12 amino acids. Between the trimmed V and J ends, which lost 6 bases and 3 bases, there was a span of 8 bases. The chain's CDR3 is CASRGADTEAFF. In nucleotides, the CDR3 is TGTGCCAGCAGGGGCGCGGACACTGAAGCTTTCTTT.

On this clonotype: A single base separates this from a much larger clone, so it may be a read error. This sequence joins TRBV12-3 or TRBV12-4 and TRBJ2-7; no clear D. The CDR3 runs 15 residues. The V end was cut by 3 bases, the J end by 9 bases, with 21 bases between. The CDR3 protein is CASSFLRASPRWQYV. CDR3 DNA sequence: TGTGCCAGCAGTTTTCTTCGGGCCTCCCCTAGGTGGCAGTACGTC.

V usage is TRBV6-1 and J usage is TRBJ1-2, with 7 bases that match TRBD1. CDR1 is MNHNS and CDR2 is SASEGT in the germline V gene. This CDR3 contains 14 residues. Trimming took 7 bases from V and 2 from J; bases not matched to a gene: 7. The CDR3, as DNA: TGTGCCAGCACCCGCGACAGGGAAAACTATGGCTACACCTTC. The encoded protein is CASTRDRENYGYTF.

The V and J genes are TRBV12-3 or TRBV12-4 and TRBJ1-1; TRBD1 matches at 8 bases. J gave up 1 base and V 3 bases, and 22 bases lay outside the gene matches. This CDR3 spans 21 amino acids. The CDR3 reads CASSLTEGQGYLCGKNTEAFF. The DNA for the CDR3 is TGTGCCAGCAGTTTGACCGAAGGACAGGGCTACTTGTGCGGAAAGAACACTGAAGCTTTCTTT.

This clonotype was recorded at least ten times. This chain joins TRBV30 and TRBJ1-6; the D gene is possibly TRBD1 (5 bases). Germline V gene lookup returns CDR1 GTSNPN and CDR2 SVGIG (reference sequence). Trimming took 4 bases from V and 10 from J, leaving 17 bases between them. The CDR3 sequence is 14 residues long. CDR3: CAWNRRGLGSPLHF. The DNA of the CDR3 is TGTGCCTGGAACCGACGGGGGTTGGGCTCACCCCTCCACTTT.

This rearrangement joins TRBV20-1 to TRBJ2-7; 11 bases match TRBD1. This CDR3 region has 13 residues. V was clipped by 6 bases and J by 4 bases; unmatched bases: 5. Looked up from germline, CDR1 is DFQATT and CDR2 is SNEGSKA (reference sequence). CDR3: CSARTGGLYEQYF. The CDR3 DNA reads TGCAGTGCCAGGACAGGGGGCTTATACGAGCAGTACTTC.

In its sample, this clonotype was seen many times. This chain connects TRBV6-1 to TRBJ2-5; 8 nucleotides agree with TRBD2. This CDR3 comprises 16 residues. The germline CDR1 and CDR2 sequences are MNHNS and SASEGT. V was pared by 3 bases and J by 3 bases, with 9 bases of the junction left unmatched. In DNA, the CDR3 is TGTGCCAGCAGTGACCACTATGGGACTAGAAAAGAGACCCAGTACTTC. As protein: CASSDHYGTRKETQYF.

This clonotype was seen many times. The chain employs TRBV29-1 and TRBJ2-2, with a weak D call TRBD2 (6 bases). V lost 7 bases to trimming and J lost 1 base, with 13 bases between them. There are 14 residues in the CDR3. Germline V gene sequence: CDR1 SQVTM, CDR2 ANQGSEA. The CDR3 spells CSARDLENTGELFF. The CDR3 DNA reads TGCAGCGCCAGGGACTTGGAGAACACCGGGGAGCTGTTTTTT.

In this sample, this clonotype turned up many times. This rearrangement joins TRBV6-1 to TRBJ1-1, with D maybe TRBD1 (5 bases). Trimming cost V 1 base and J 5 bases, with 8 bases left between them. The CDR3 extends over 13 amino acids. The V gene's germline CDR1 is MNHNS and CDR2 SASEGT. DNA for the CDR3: TGTGCCAGCAGTGAAGTAAGGGGAACTGAAGCTTTCTTT. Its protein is CASSEVRGTEAFF.

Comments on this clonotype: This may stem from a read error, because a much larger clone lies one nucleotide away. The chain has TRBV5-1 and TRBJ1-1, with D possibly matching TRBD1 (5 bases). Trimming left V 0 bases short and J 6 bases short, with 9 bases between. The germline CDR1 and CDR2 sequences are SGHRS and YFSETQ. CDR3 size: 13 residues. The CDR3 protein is CASSLAVGAEAFF. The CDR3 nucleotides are TGCGCCAGCAGCTTGGCCGTGGGGGCTGAAGCTTTCTTT.

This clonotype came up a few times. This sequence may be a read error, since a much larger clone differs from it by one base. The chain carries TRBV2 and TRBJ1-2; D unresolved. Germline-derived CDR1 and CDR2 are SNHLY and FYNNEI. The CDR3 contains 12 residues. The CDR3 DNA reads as TGTACCAGCAGTGTTCGTTTTGGTGGCTACACCTTC. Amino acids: CTSSVRFGGYTF.

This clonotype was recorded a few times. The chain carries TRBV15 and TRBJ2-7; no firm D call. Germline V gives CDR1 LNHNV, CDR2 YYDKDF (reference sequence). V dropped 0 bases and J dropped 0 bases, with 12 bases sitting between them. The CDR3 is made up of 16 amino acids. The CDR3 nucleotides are TGTGCCACCAGCAGAGATCGGCGCCTCCTCTCCTACGAGCAGTACTTC. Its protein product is CATSRDRRLLSYEQYF.

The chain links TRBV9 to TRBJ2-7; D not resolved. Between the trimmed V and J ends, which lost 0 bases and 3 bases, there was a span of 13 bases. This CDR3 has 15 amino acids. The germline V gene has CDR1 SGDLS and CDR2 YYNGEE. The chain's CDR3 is CASSVEDGNFYEQYF. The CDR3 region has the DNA TGTGCCAGCAGCGTAGAGGATGGGAACTTCTACGAGCAGTACTTC.

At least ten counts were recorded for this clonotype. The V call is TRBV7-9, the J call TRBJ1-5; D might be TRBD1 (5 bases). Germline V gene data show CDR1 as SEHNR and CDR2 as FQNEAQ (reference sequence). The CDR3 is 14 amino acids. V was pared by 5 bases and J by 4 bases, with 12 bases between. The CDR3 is CASSPREGNQPQHF. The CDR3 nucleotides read TGTGCCAGCAGCCCTCGAGAGGGGAATCAGCCCCAGCATTTT.

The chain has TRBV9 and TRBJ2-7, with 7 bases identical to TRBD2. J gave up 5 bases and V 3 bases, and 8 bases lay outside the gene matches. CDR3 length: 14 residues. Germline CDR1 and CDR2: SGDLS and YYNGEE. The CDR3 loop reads CASSADGRLDEQYF. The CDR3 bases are TGTGCCAGCAGCGCGGACGGGAGGTTAGACGAGCAGTACTTC.

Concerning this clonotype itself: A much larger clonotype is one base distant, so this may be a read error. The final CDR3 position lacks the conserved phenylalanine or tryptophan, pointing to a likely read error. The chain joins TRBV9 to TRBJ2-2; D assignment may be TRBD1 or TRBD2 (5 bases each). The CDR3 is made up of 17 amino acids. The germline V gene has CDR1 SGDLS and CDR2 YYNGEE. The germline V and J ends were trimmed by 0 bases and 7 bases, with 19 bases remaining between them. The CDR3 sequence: CASSVDPGTLSVGELFL. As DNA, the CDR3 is TGTGCCAGCAGCGTAGATCCGGGGACCCTTTCGGTCGGGGAGCTGTTTTTG.

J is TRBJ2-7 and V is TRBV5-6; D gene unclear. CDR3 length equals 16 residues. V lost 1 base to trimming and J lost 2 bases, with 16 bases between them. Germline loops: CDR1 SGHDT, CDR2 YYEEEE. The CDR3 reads CASSLTRLRTPYEQYF. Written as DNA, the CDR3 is TGTGCCAGCAGCTTGACGAGGCTGAGGACCCCCTACGAGCAGTACTTC.

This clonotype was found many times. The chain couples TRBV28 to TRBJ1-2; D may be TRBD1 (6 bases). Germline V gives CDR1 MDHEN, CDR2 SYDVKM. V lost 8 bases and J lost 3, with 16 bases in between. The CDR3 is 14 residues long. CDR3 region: CASGLGGRDYGYTF. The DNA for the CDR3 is TGTGCCAGCGGGCTCGGGGGGCGCGACTATGGCTACACCTTC.

CDR3 residues: CASTLDRSGELFF. In nucleotides, the CDR3 is TGTGCCAGCACCCTGGACCGCTCCGGGGAGCTGTTTTTT. This chain uses TRBV6-1 with TRBJ2-2; no clear D gene. This CDR3 has 13 residues. Germline CDR1 is MNHNS and CDR2 is SASEGT. V lost 7 bases to trimming and J lost 6 bases, with 12 bases between them.

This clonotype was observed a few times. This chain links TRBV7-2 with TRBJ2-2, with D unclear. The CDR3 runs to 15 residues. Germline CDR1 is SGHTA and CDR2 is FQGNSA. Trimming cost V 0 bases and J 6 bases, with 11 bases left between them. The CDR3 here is CASSLARSFPGELFF. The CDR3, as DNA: TGTGCCAGCAGCTTAGCGAGGAGTTTTCCCGGGGAGCTGTTTTTT.

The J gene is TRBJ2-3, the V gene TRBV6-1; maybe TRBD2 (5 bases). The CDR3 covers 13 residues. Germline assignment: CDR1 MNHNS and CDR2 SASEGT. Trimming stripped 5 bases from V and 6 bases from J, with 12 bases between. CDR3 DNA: TGTGCCAGCAGTAGCAATAGCGTGGATACGCAGTATTTT. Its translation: CASSSNSVDTQYF.